This T cell receptor (beta chain) was sequenced in a study of blood T cell repertoires in COVID-19. About the research overall: The origin of the acute and convalescent COVID-19 samples was the United States, Italy and Spain.

CDR3 length: 15 residues. The germline V gene has CDR1 MNHEY and CDR2 SVGAGI. Deletions cut 6 bases from V and 1 base from J, with 14 bases between. Per the study methods: Researchers report that nucleated cell counts were estimated from reference gene primer amplification. Profiling relied on immunoSEQ multiplex PCR, and the TCRdb table lists in-frame clones only, not all of them. That table furnishes V, J and clone size, whereas the DNA furnished D and trimming. The repertoire holds some 150,000 clones, with roughly 86% as singletons. The sequenced sample was peripheral blood. The clonotype comes from a man aged 65-85 years with acute or convalescent COVID-19. The rearrangement joins TRBV6-5 to TRBJ2-3; the D gene is possibly TRBD1 (6 bases). CDR3 DNA: TGTGCCAGCAGGCCCCAGGGGTGGGGCACAGATACGCAGTATTTT. This codes for CASRPQGWGTDTQYF.